A single sample is the source of the 16 T cell receptor beta chains below, sequenced in a study of blood T cells in healthy people across ages. A second PCR of 7 to 11 cycles used a sample-barcoded 5' primer and a J-beta primer mix. One entry per CDR3 protein results from TCRdb running MiXCR on the 5' RACE reads. The table shows about 1 million distinct CDR3 sequences, with under 55% occurring only once. Sequenced input: blood. These receptors were obtained from a woman aged 60-70 years in good health.

The genes are TRBV4-1 and TRBJ2-3, with TRBD2 identical over 9 bases. J gave up 2 bases and V 4 bases, and 10 bases lay outside the gene matches. This CDR3 is built from 17 residues. In germline, CDR1 is MGHRA, CDR2 YSYEKL. The CDR3 nucleotides read TGCGCCAGCAGCCGAACCTGGATAGCGGGGGACACAGATACGCAGTATTTT. It specifies CASSRTWIAGDTDTQYF.

The V and J genes are TRBV20-1 and TRBJ2-3; D gene unclear. The CDR3 loop spans 11 amino acids. Germline V gene data show CDR1 as DFQATT and CDR2 as SNEGSKA (reference sequence). Between the trimmed V and J ends, which lost 7 bases and 5 bases, there was a span of 10 bases. CDR3 sequence reads: CSGAKGDTQYF. CDR3 nucleotide sequence: TGCAGTGGGGCAAAAGGAGATACGCAGTATTTT.

This clonotype occurred a few times. J is TRBJ2-1 and V is TRBV20-1; possible D gene TRBD2, 5 bases. CDR3 length: 14 residues. The germline CDR1 and CDR2 sequences are DFQATT and SNEGSKA (reference sequence). Trimming shortened V by 1 base and J by 2 bases, and 9 bases separated the two germline ends. The CDR3 reads CSARAGAAYNEQFF. The CDR3 DNA reads as TGCAGTGCTAGAGCAGGAGCGGCCTACAATGAGCAGTTCTTC.

The chain employs TRBV28 and TRBJ1-2; 9 nucleotides agree with TRBD1. This CDR3 contains 15 residues. Germline V lookup: CDR1 MDHEN, CDR2 SYDVKM. V gave up 5 bases and J gave up 7 bases; unmatched junction bases: 11. The CDR3 nucleotides read TGTGCCAGCAGTCCAGCGACAGGGGGGACAGGTGGCTACACCTTC. Its translation is CASSPATGGTGGYTF.

The rearrangement uses TRBV20-1 and TRBJ2-7, with a possible D match to TRBD2 (5 bases). The CDR3 has 13 residues. Trimming pared 7 bases from V and 4 bases from J, leaving 17 bases between. The germline V gene encodes CDR1 DFQATT and CDR2 SNEGSKA (reference sequence). The CDR3 DNA reads as TGCAGTGACGTGGCGGGCCTTCGGTACGAGCAGTACTTC. Protein product: CSDVAGLRYEQYF.

This clonotype showed up just a few times. This rearrangement joins TRBV9 to TRBJ2-7, with 13 nucleotides matching TRBD2. The germline gives CDR1 SGDLS, CDR2 YYNGEE. The CDR3 runs to 17 residues. Losses at the gene ends were 4 bases for V and 4 bases for J; bases not matched to a gene: 11. Written as DNA, the CDR3 is TGTGCCAGCAGCCCTAGCGGGGGACTAGCGGGACAGTACGAGCAGTACTTC. This encodes CASSPSGGLAGQYEQYF.

This clonotype was detected a few times. The chain recombines TRBV10-3 with TRBJ2-1; D may be TRBD2 (5 bases). This CDR3 is 19 amino acids long. The germline gives CDR1 ENHRY, CDR2 SYGVKD. The V gene lost 0 bases and the J gene lost 0 bases, with 18 bases spanning the gap. CDR3 loop: CAISESRPSGTSSYNEQFF. The CDR3 coding sequence is TGTGCCATCAGTGAGTCGAGACCCAGCGGTACCAGCTCCTACAATGAGCAGTTCTTC.

This clonotype was seen ten or more times. The genes are TRBV6-2 or TRBV6-3 and TRBJ2-7, with TRBD2 matching 9 bases. J gave up 3 bases and V 6 bases, and 12 bases lay outside the gene matches. The length of the CDR3 is 16 residues. Germline V lookup: CDR1 MNHEY, CDR2 SVGEGT. As DNA, the CDR3 is TGTGCCAGCAGCTTAGCGGCAGCGGGGGGATTCTACGAGCAGTACTTC. Its protein is CASSLAAAGGFYEQYF.

Details on this clonotype: Mismatch with germline at one junction end may stem from a read error. V and J are TRBV11-2 and TRBJ2-1, with no clear D. Germline CDR1 and CDR2: SGHAT and FQNNGV. This CDR3 has 16 amino acids. CDR3 sequence reads: CASSLTVGGTYNEQFF. The CDR3 nucleotides are TGTGCCAGTAGCTTAACGGTGGGCGGTACCTACAATGAGCAGTTCTTC. Supplemented by reference TRBV11-2 and TRBJ2-1, the full variable domain reads EAGVAQSPRYKIIEKRQSVAFWCNPISGHATLYWYQQILGQGPKLLIQFQNNGVVDDSQLPKDRFSAERLKGVDSTLKIQPAKLEDSAVYLCASSLTVGGTYNEQFFGPGTRLTVL.

The chain combines TRBV20-1 with TRBJ2-3; maybe TRBD1 (6 bases). The CDR3 contains 14 residues. In germline, CDR1 is DFQATT, CDR2 SNEGSKA (reference sequence). V lost 0 bases and J lost 4, with 11 bases in between. The CDR3 loop is CSARDYRVSDTQYF. In DNA form, the CDR3 reads TGCAGTGCTAGAGATTACAGGGTTTCAGATACGCAGTATTTT.

The chain combines TRBV5-1 with TRBJ1-4; 8 bases agree with TRBD1. CDR1 and CDR2 from the germline V gene are SGHRS and YFSETQ. The CDR3 has 16 amino acids. Germline trimming cut 2 bases from V and 5 bases from J; bases unmatched to any gene: 8. This CDR3 is CASSFGGGQENEKLFF. DNA of the CDR3: TGCGCCAGCAGCTTCGGGGGGGGACAGGAAAATGAAAAACTGTTTTTT.

This clonotype came up a few times. The chain recombines TRBV9 with TRBJ2-3; 9 bases are a match to TRBD2. CDR1 is SGDLS and CDR2 is YYNGEE in the germline V gene. The V and J ends lost 4 bases and 2 bases, in that order; junction bases with no gene match: 17. This CDR3 contains 19 residues. CDR3 region: CASSSPMGLAGSFTDTQYF. CDR3 DNA sequence: TGTGCCAGCAGCTCCCCCATGGGGCTAGCGGGAAGTTTCACAGATACGCAGTATTTT.

CDR3 sequence (DNA): TGTGCCAGCAGCAACTACAGTGTCGAGCAGTACTTC. It yields the protein CASSNYSVEQYF. This chain links TRBV14 with TRBJ2-5, with D unclear. The tail of the sequence fits TRBJ2-7 better, so the J call may be wrong. Germline CDR1 and CDR2: SGHDN and FVKESK. This CDR3 is built from 12 residues.

This clonotype was detected only a few times. A junction boundary mismatches the germline segment, possibly from a read error. This chain joins TRBV7-3 and TRBJ2-7; maybe TRBD2 (6 bases). The CDR3 extends over 14 amino acids. Germline values: CDR1 SGHTA, CDR2 FQGTGA. The CDR3 nucleotides are TGTGCCAGCAGCTCTAGTGGGACTTCCTGCGAGCAGTACTTC. Protein sequence: CASSSSGTSCEQYF.

The rearrangement uses TRBV9 and TRBJ2-1; 14 bases map to TRBD2. J gave up 4 bases and V 5 bases, and 5 bases lay outside the gene matches. This CDR3 is 16 amino acids long. CDR1 and CDR2 from the germline V gene are SGDLS and YYNGEE. CDR3 residues: CASSHRLAGGYNEQFF. As DNA, the CDR3 is TGTGCCAGCAGTCATCGACTAGCGGGAGGGTACAATGAGCAGTTCTTC.

The chain is built from TRBV12-3 or TRBV12-4 and TRBJ2-7, with D possibly matching TRBD1 (5 bases). V lost 2 bases and J lost 7, with 12 bases in between. This CDR3 is built from 13 residues. The CDR3 DNA reads as TGTGCCAGCAGTTTAAGACAGTACAATGAGCAGTACTTC. It codes for CASSLRQYNEQYF.